The 32 T cell receptor beta chains below come from one sample, sequenced in a study of post-analysis software for immune sequencing data. Unique molecular identifiers were present in the TCR beta cDNA libraries. MiXCR was run by TCRdb on the PCR reads, yielding one entry per CDR3 protein. The table shows roughly 540,000 distinct CDR3 sequences, with roughly 34% occurring only once. Antigen specificity for these receptors is unknown. Whole-study findings and limits: Five TRBV segments occurring more often in patients than controls included TRBV5-6, TRBV5-1 and TRBV20-1.

Sequencing used blood. These receptor sequences come from a girl under 18 with multiple sclerosis.

This clonotype was observed a handful of times. V is TRBV6-5 and J is TRBJ1-2; unclear D gene. V gave up 0 bases and J gave up 6 bases, with 11 bases separating them. The CDR3 is 14 residues long. CDR1 MNHEY and CDR2 SVGAGI come from the germline V gene. CDR3 in amino acids: CASSYSAKSNGYTF. CDR3 sequence (DNA): TGTGCCAGCAGTTACTCCGCCAAAAGTAATGGCTACACCTTC.

This sequence joins TRBV11-2 and TRBJ2-5, with D hard to call. The V gene's germline CDR1 is SGHAT and CDR2 FQNNGV. V lost 9 bases and J 3 bases, leaving 14 bases between the germline ends. This CDR3 is 13 amino acids long. The CDR3: CASRAPTEETQYF. For the CDR3, the DNA is TGTGCCAGTCGGGCACCGACGGAAGAGACCCAGTACTTC.

The table lists this clonotype with a few counts. This rearrangement joins TRBV5-1 to TRBJ2-1, with D perhaps matching TRBD1 or TRBD2 (5 bases each). This CDR3 contains 18 residues. CDR1 SGHRS and CDR2 YFSETQ come from the germline V gene. The germline V and J ends were trimmed by 0 bases and 3 bases, with 19 bases remaining between them. CDR3 protein: CASSLVATGGGNYNEQFF. The CDR3 bases are TGCGCCAGCAGCTTGGTGGCCACTGGTGGGGGAAACTACAATGAGCAGTTCTTC. Based on the CDR3 plus reference TRBV5-1 and TRBJ2-1, the full variable domain is KAGVTQTPRYLIKTRGQQVTLSCSPISGHRSVSWYQQTPGQGLQFLFEYFSETQRNKGNFPGRFSGRQFSNSRSEMNVSTLELGDSALYLCASSLVATGGGNYNEQFFGPGTRLTVL.

This clonotype was observed a few times. CDR3 DNA sequence: TGTGCCAGCAGTCGCGGGGGGGCCTACAATGAGCAGTTCTTC. Translating it yields CASSRGGAYNEQFF. The chain employs TRBV9 and TRBJ2-1; 9 positions match TRBD2. The V gene's germline CDR1 is SGDLS and CDR2 YYNGEE. The CDR3 is 14 residues long. Unmatched junction bases numbered 2, after V lost 5 bases and J lost 2 bases.

This clonotype has only a few counts. The V and J genes are TRBV20-1 and TRBJ1-1, with D maybe TRBD1 (5 bases). The CDR3 covers 14 residues. V lost 0 bases and J 7 bases, leaving 15 bases between the germline ends. Germline V gene sequence: CDR1 DFQATT, CDR2 SNEGSKA (reference sequence). The CDR3 sequence is CSARDLRAGREAFF. In DNA form, the CDR3 reads TGCAGTGCTAGAGATCTGAGGGCAGGGCGTGAAGCTTTCTTT.

This chain connects TRBV2 to TRBJ2-7; 9 bases are a match to TRBD1. The V gene end was trimmed by 8 bases and the J gene end by 6 bases; junction bases not matched to a gene: 20. This CDR3 has 17 residues. Germline-derived CDR1 and CDR2 are SNHLY and FYNNEI. CDR3 in amino acids: CASPTLGVRDRDGEQYF. CDR3 bases: TGTGCCAGCCCCACGCTGGGCGTCCGGGACAGGGATGGCGAGCAGTACTTC.

Points on this clonotype: An end of the junction differs from the germline gene, which may be a read error. The genes are TRBV12-3 or TRBV12-4 and TRBJ2-1, with 9 bases that match TRBD2. The CDR3 loop spans 15 amino acids. CDR3 region: CAGRASGGYYNEQFF. The CDR3, as DNA: TGTGCCGGCAGGGCGAGCGGGGGGTACTACAATGAGCAGTTCTTC.

V usage is TRBV7-9 and J usage is TRBJ2-7; perhaps D is TRBD1 or TRBD2 (5 bases each). This CDR3 is built from 13 residues. V lost 2 bases to trimming and J lost 11 bases, with 16 bases between them. CDR1 and CDR2 (germline): SEHNR, FQNEAQ (reference sequence). CDR3 in amino acids: CASSLSAAGSKYF. CDR3 nucleotide sequence: TGTGCCAGCAGCTTATCGGCGGCAGGGAGTAAGTACTTC.

This clonotype was counted between two and nine times. The J gene is TRBJ1-2, the V gene TRBV7-9, with 8 nucleotides matching TRBD1. There are 13 residues in the CDR3. The V gene's germline CDR1 is SEHNR and CDR2 FQNEAQ (reference sequence). The V segment lost 6 bases and the J segment 8 bases; nucleotides outside the gene matches: 8. CDR3 in amino acids: CASSIETGVGYTF. In DNA form, the CDR3 reads TGTGCCAGCAGTATTGAGACAGGGGTGGGCTACACCTTC. The whole variable domain, filled in from reference TRBV7-9 and TRBJ1-2, reads DTGVSQNPRHKITKRGQNVTFRCDPISEHNRLYWYRQTLGQGPEFLTYFQNEAQLEKSRLLSDRFSAERPKGSFSTLEIQRTEQGDSAMYLCASSIETGVGYTFGSGTRLTVV.

This clonotype showed up many times. V usage is TRBV15 and J usage is TRBJ2-5; D unclear. There are 11 residues in the CDR3. The germline V and J ends were trimmed by 1 base and 5 bases, with 2 bases remaining between them. The germline CDR1 and CDR2 sequences are LNHNV and YYDKDF (reference sequence). The CDR3 coding sequence is TGTGCCACCAGCAGAGCGGAGACCCAGTACTTC. It codes for CATSRAETQYF.

This clonotype appeared a few times. The genes are TRBV6-5 and TRBJ2-1, with no clear D. The germline gives CDR1 MNHEY, CDR2 SVGAGI. Trimming pared 2 bases from V and 9 bases from J, leaving 8 bases between. This CDR3 region has 12 residues. The CDR3 region is CASSYLGGEQFF. The CDR3 DNA follows: TGTGCCAGCAGTTACCTCGGTGGTGAGCAGTTCTTC.

V gene TRBV5-1 combines with J gene TRBJ2-1; a possible D gene is TRBD1 (6 bases). The ends were cut back, 0 bases at V and 7 bases at J, with 11 bases in the middle. CDR1 is SGHRS and CDR2 is YFSETQ in the germline V gene. The CDR3 is made up of 14 amino acids. CDR3: CASSLGGPQNEQFF. The CDR3 DNA reads TGCGCCAGCAGCTTGGGGGGGCCCCAAAATGAGCAGTTCTTC.

The genes are TRBV7-2 and TRBJ1-2; 7 bases fit TRBD1. The length of the CDR3 is 14 residues. J gave up 6 bases and V 5 bases, and 9 bases lay outside the gene matches. From germline, CDR1 is SGHTA and CDR2 FQGNSA. CDR3 protein: CASSGGQLRNGYTF. The CDR3 bases are TGTGCCAGCAGCGGGGGACAGCTCCGGAATGGCTACACCTTC.

This clonotype showed up just a few times. This chain links TRBV5-1 with TRBJ1-4, with a possible D match to TRBD1 (6 bases). This CDR3 is built from 15 residues. V was trimmed by 0 bases and J by 8 bases, leaving 14 bases between them. Germline V gene sequence: CDR1 SGHRS, CDR2 YFSETQ. Written as DNA, the CDR3 is TGCGCCAGCAGCTTGGAGGGGGGCGGACAGGAAAAACTGTTTTTT. The encoded protein is CASSLEGGGQEKLFF.

In its sample, this clonotype was seen a few times. The chain combines TRBV12-3 or TRBV12-4 with TRBJ1-2, with D possibly being TRBD1 (6 bases). The CDR3 runs to 14 residues. Trimming stripped 0 bases from V and 8 bases from J, with 13 bases between. DNA for the CDR3: TGTGCCAGCAGTTTAGCTCGCAGGGGTCGGGGCTACACCTTC. It codes for CASSLARRGRGYTF.

This rearrangement joins TRBV5-1 to TRBJ2-3; 8 nucleotides align to TRBD2. CDR3 length: 15 residues. The germline V gene encodes CDR1 SGHRS and CDR2 YFSETQ. Germline trimming cut 1 base from V and 3 bases from J; bases unmatched to any gene: 4. CDR3 sequence reads: CASSLISGETDTQYF. CDR3 coding DNA: TGCGCCAGCAGCTTGATTAGCGGGGAGACAGATACGCAGTATTTT.

This rearrangement joins TRBV3-1 to TRBJ2-7; D tentatively reads TRBD1 or TRBD2 (5 bases each). Trimming shortened V by 4 bases and J by 2 bases, and 15 bases separated the two germline ends. Germline CDR1 and CDR2: LGHDT and YNNKEL (reference sequence). The CDR3 is 15 amino acids. The CDR3: CASSPLTGPTYEQYF. The CDR3 DNA is TGTGCCAGCAGCCCCTTAACGGGGCCTACCTACGAGCAGTACTTC.

V usage is TRBV10-3 and J usage is TRBJ2-5; D unclear. The CDR3 length is 12 residues. The V and J ends lost 7 bases and 2 bases respectively, with 8 bases between them. Germline values: CDR1 ENHRY, CDR2 SYGVKD. Written as DNA, the CDR3 is TGTGCCATCAAGGGCAGTCAAGAGACCCAGTACTTC. Translation gives CAIKGSQETQYF.

The V gene is TRBV2, the J gene TRBJ2-7; D gene uncertain. V dropped 6 bases and J dropped 6 bases, with 9 bases sitting between them. Germline V lookup: CDR1 SNHLY, CDR2 FYNNEI. The CDR3 runs to 11 residues. CDR3 nucleotides: TGTGCCAGCAGGATTCGGGTCGAGCAGTACTTC. Translating it yields CASRIRVEQYF. Full variable domain (outside the CDR3, taken from reference TRBV2 and TRBJ2-7): EPEVTQTPSHQVTQMGQEVILRCVPISNHLYFYWYRQILGQKVEFLVSFYNNEISEKSEIFDDQFSVERPDGSNFTLKIRSTKLEDSAMYFCASRIRVEQYFGPGTRLTVT.

On this clonotype: This may come from a read error, since a much larger clone is one base off. This chain uses TRBV10-3 with TRBJ2-5; D remains unclear. This CDR3 contains 14 residues. The germline gives CDR1 ENHRY, CDR2 SYGVKD. Trimming took 4 bases from V and 2 from J, leaving 11 bases between them. The CDR3 bases are TGTGCCATCAGTGGGTACAGAAGGCAAGAGACCCAGTACTTC. Its protein is CAISGYRRQETQYF.

This clonotype was detected only a few times. The V call is TRBV29-1, the J call TRBJ2-3; possible D gene TRBD2, 6 bases. The V end lost 6 bases, the J end lost 7 bases, and 11 bases lay between the germline ends. This CDR3 has 11 amino acids. Germline V gene sequence: CDR1 SQVTM, CDR2 ANQGSEA. The CDR3 DNA follows: TGCAGCGTACCGGAGGGGTATACGCAGTATTTT. Amino acids: CSVPEGYTQYF.

The J gene is TRBJ2-5, the V gene TRBV14; D is undetermined. The germline V and J ends were trimmed by 4 bases and 5 bases, with 14 bases remaining between them. Looked up from germline, CDR1 is SGHDN and CDR2 is FVKESK. This CDR3 has 14 amino acids. The CDR3 DNA reads as TGTGCCAGCAGCCCCTCCAGCCTAGGGGAGACCCAGTACTTC. Translated, it gives CASSPSSLGETQYF.

For this clonotype: At one end the junction does not follow the germline gene, possibly because of a read error. This rearrangement joins TRBV11-2 to TRBJ2-1, with D possibly TRBD2 on 6 matching bases. The CDR3 spans 16 residues. Per the germline V gene, CDR1 is SGHAT and CDR2 is FQNNGV. The chain's CDR3 is CASNLTGGTSYNEQFF. For the CDR3, the DNA is TGTGCCAGCAACTTAACGGGCGGGACGTCCTACAATGAGCAGTTCTTC.

This clonotype was detected a few times. The rearrangement links TRBV12-3 or TRBV12-4 to TRBJ1-5; no clear D. CDR3 length: 13 residues. Trimming shortened V by 5 bases and J by 7 bases, and 12 bases separated the two germline ends. Here the CDR3 reads CASSGDPGQPQHF. The CDR3 DNA follows: TGTGCCAGCAGTGGGGATCCAGGACAGCCCCAGCATTTT.

As to this clonotype: Mismatch with germline at one junction end may stem from a read error. The V gene is TRBV12-3 or TRBV12-4, the J gene TRBJ2-1; maybe TRBD2 (5 bases). The CDR3 runs 11 residues. In DNA, the CDR3 is TGTACCAGCAGTCTTAGCGATGAGCAGTTCTTC. It yields the protein CTSSLSDEQFF.

This clonotype came up a few times. This chain links TRBV10-3 with TRBJ1-2; tentatively, D is TRBD1 (5 bases). There are 14 residues in the CDR3. Per germline, CDR1 ENHRY and CDR2 SYGVKD. Deletions cut 2 bases from V and 8 bases from J, with 15 bases between. CDR3 DNA sequence: TGTGCCATCAGTGAGCCTGAACGCCGGGGCGGCTACACCTTC. This translates into CAISEPERRGGYTF.

The V and J genes are TRBV7-9 and TRBJ1-4, with a weak D call TRBD1 (6 bases). V lost 5 bases, J lost 1 base, and 14 bases lay in between. Germline CDR1 reads SEHNR; CDR2 reads FQNEAQ (reference sequence). The length of the CDR3 is 16 residues. The DNA for the CDR3 is TGTGCCAGCAGCCCCAAAGCCAGGGGAACTAATGAAAAACTGTTTTTT. Protein sequence: CASSPKARGTNEKLFF.

The sample holds a few counts of this clonotype. The chain has TRBV3-1 and TRBJ2-1; TRBD2 is a possible D gene (6 bases). The CDR3 has 15 residues. Germline V gene sequence: CDR1 LGHDT, CDR2 YNNKEL (reference sequence). V dropped 3 bases and J dropped 4 bases, with 13 bases sitting between them. The CDR3: CASSHSGTSYNEQFF. The CDR3 DNA is TGTGCCAGCAGCCACTCCGGGACTTCGTACAATGAGCAGTTCTTC.

The chain uses TRBV12-3 or TRBV12-4 and TRBJ2-5; 8 bases map to TRBD1. This CDR3 region has 15 residues. Trimming at V came to 3 bases and at J to 0 bases, leaving 3 bases not matched to a gene. The CDR3: CASSLGTGHQETQYF. In nucleotides, the CDR3 is TGTGCCAGCAGTTTGGGGACAGGACACCAAGAGACCCAGTACTTC.

DNA of the CDR3: TGTGCCAGCAGCCCCCTTTCTAGCGGGGGGAAGCTGTTTTTT. It specifies CASSPLSSGGKLFF. The rearrangement uses TRBV3-1 and TRBJ2-2, with 11 bases that match TRBD2. This CDR3 contains 14 residues. CDR1 and CDR2 from the germline V gene are LGHDT and YNNKEL (reference sequence). V shed 4 bases and J 12 bases; nucleotides not matched to a gene: 7.

The rearrangement joins TRBV5-1 to TRBJ2-1, with 8 bases fitting TRBD2. The length of the CDR3 is 17 residues. Germline values: CDR1 SGHRS, CDR2 YFSETQ. Trimming cost V 0 bases and J 2 bases; bases outside gene matches: 7. The CDR3 coding sequence is TGCGCCAGCAGCTTGGGTCTAGCGGGCCTAACCTACAATGAGCAGTTCTTC. This encodes CASSLGLAGLTYNEQFF.

This clonotype appeared a few times. The V call is TRBV4-2, the J call TRBJ2-5; TRBD2 aligns across 9 bases. CDR1 LGHNA and CDR2 YNFKEQ come from the germline V gene. This CDR3 has 17 amino acids. The V segment lost 0 bases and the J segment 5 bases; nucleotides outside the gene matches: 10. Here the CDR3 reads CASSQDGGGGSAETQYF. CDR3 coding DNA: TGTGCCAGCAGCCAAGATGGCGGGGGGGGCTCGGCGGAGACCCAGTACTTC.